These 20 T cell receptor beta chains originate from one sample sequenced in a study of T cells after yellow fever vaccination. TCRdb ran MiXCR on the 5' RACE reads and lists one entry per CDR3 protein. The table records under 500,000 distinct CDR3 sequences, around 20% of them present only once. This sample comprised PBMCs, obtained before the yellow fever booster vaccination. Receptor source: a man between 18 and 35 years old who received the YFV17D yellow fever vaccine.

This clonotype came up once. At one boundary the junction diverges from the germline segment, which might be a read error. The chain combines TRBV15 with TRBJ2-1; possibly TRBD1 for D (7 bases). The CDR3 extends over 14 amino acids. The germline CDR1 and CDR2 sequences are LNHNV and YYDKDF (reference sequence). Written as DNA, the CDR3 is TGTGCCACCAGCTCCAGGGGGGCCTACTATGAGCAGTTCTTC. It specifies CATSSRGAYYEQFF.

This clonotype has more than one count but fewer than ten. CDR3 residues: CSARDSVGYVNEKLFF. The CDR3 nucleotides are TGCAGTGCTAGAGATTCGGTCGGCTACGTTAATGAAAAACTGTTTTTT. The rearrangement joins TRBV20-1 to TRBJ1-4; D not certain. There are 16 residues in the CDR3. Trimming shortened V by 0 bases and J by 4 bases, and 15 bases separated the two germline ends. In germline, CDR1 is DFQATT, CDR2 SNEGSKA (reference sequence).

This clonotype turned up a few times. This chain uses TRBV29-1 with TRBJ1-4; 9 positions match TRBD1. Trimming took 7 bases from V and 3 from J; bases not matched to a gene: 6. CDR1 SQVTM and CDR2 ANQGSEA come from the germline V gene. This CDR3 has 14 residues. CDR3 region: CSARQGVANEKLFF. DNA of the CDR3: TGCAGCGCCCGACAGGGGGTAGCTAATGAAAAACTGTTTTTT.

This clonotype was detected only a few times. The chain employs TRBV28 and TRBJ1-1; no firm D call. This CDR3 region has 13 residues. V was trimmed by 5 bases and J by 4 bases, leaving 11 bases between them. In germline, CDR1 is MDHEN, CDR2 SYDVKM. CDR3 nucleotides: TGTGCCAGCAGTCTCATGGAACGCACTGAAGCTTTCTTT. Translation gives CASSLMERTEAFF.

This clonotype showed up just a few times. The CDR3 nucleotides are TGTGCCAGCAGCACAGGGCACGGCACAGATACGCAGTATTTT. Translating it yields CASSTGHGTDTQYF. This rearrangement joins TRBV9 to TRBJ2-3, with TRBD1 as a possible D gene (6 bases). With 4 bases removed from V and 1 base from J, the gap between germline ends came to 10 bases. Germline loops: CDR1 SGDLS, CDR2 YYNGEE. The CDR3 loop spans 14 amino acids.

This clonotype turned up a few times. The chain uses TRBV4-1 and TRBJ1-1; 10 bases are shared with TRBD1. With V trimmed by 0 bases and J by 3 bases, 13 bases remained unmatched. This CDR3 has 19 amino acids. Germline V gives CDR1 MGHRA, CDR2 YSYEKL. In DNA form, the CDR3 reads TGCGCCAGCAGCCAAGATTTAAGGATGACAGGGGGCTATGACACTGAAGCTTTCTTT. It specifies CASSQDLRMTGGYDTEAFF.

As DNA, the CDR3 is TGTGCCAGCAGCGGGGGCGGTCGTCTACAGAACACCGGGGAGCTGTTTTTT. Amino acids: CASSGGGRLQNTGELFF. The chain uses TRBV5-4 and TRBJ2-2; maybe TRBD1 (6 bases). Germline CDR1 and CDR2: SGHNT and YYREEE (reference sequence). Trimming stripped 4 bases from V and 1 base from J, with 17 bases between. The CDR3 has 17 residues. The full variable domain, its missing parts supplied by reference TRBV5-4 and TRBJ2-2, is ETGVTQSPTHLIKTRGQQVTLRCSSQSGHNTVSWYQQALGQGPQFIFQYYREEENGRGNFPPRFSGLQFPNYSSELNVNALELDDSALYLCASSGGGRLQNTGELFFGEGSRLTVL.

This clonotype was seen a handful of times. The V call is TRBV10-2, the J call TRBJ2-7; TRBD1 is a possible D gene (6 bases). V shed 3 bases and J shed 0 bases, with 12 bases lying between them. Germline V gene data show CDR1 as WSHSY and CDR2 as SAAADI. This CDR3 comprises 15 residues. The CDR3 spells CASSEGTQSSYEQYV. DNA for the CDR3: TGCGCCAGCAGTGAAGGGACACAAAGCTCCTACGAGCAGTACGTC.

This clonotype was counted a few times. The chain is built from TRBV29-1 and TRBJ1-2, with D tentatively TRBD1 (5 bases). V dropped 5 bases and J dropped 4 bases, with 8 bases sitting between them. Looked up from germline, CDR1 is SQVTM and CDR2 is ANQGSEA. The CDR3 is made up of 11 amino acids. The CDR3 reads CSVMGTYGYTF. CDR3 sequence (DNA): TGCAGCGTTATGGGGACCTATGGCTACACCTTC. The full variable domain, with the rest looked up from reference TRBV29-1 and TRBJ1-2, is SAVISQKPSRDICQRGTSLTIQCQVDSQVTMMFWYRQQPGQSLTLIATANQGSEATYESGFVIDKFPISRPNLTFSTLTVSNMSPEDSSIYLCSVMGTYGYTFGSGTRLTVV.

The CDR3 region is CASSDRPNTEAFF. CDR3 DNA sequence: TGTGCCAGTAGCGACAGACCTAACACTGAAGCTTTCTTT. V usage is TRBV19 and J usage is TRBJ1-1, with a weak D call TRBD1 (5 bases). The CDR3 is 13 amino acids. The V gene lost 6 bases and the J gene lost 2 bases, with 10 bases spanning the gap. The V gene's germline CDR1 is LNHDA and CDR2 SQIVND (reference sequence).

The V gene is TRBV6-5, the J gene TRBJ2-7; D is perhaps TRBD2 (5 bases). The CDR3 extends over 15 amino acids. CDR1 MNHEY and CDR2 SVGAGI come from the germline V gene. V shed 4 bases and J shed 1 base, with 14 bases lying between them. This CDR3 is CASSSRAGGSYEQYF. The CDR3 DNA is TGTGCCAGCAGTTCCCGGGCCGGCGGGTCCTACGAGCAGTACTTC.

This CDR3 is CASSLEGTGDTEAFF. The CDR3 coding sequence is TGTGCCAGCAGTTTAGAAGGGACAGGGGACACTGAAGCTTTCTTT. The rearrangement links TRBV12-3 or TRBV12-4 to TRBJ1-1; 10 bases agree with TRBD1. This CDR3 has 15 residues. The junction had 2 bases not matched to a gene; V was cut back by 1 base and J by 3 bases.

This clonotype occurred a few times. For the CDR3, the DNA is TGTGCCAGCAGTTACTGGACAGGGAACACTGAAGCTTTCTTT. Translating gives CASSYWTGNTEAFF. The chain joins TRBV6-5 to TRBJ1-1, with 7 nucleotides matching TRBD1. CDR3 size: 14 residues. V gave up 1 base and J gave up 1 base; unmatched junction bases: 0. Germline CDR1 reads MNHEY; CDR2 reads SVGAGI.

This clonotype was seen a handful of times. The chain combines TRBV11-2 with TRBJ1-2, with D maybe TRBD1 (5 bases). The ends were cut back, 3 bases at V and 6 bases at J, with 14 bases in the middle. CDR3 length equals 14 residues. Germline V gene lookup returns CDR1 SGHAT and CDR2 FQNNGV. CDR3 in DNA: TGTGCCAGCAGCTTGCCCCCCGGGGCGAATGGCTACACCTTC. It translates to CASSLPPGANGYTF.

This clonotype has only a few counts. DNA for the CDR3: TGTGCCAGCAGTTACAGGGGAGCCGGGGAGCTGTTTTTT. Encoded protein: CASSYRGAGELFF. The genes are TRBV6-5 and TRBJ2-2; TRBD1 or TRBD2 may be the D gene (5 bases each). The CDR3 loop spans 13 amino acids. CDR1 MNHEY and CDR2 SVGAGI come from the germline V gene. V was clipped by 2 bases and J by 6 bases, with 7 bases between them.

CDR3 in DNA: TGTGCCAGCGCGTTCTCGGGCCGGAACTATGGCTACACCTTC. Its protein is CASAFSGRNYGYTF. The V call is TRBV7-9, the J call TRBJ1-2; D is uncertain. The CDR3 sequence is 14 residues long. Looked up from germline, CDR1 is SEHNR and CDR2 is FQNEAQ (reference sequence). Trimming removed 8 bases at V and 2 bases at J, with 15 bases between. The entire variable domain, with the rest obtained from reference TRBV7-9 and TRBJ1-2, is as follows: DTGVSQNPRHKITKRGQNVTFRCDPISEHNRLYWYRQTLGQGPEFLTYFQNEAQLEKSRLLSDRFSAERPKGSFSTLEIQRTEQGDSAMYLCASAFSGRNYGYTFGSGTRLTVV.

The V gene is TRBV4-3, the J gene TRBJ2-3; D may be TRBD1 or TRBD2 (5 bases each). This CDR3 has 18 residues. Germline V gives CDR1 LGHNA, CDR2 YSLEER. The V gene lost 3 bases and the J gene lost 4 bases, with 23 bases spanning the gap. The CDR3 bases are TGCGCCAGCAGCCAGAGGGCCGAGACAGCCGAGGCCCCAGATACGCAGTATTTT. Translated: CASSQRAETAEAPDTQYF.

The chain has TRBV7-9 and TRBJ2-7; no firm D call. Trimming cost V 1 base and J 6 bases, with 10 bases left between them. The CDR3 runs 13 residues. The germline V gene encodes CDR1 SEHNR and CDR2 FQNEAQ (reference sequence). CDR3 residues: CASSLGEWGEQYV. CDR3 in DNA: TGTGCCAGCAGCTTAGGTGAATGGGGCGAGCAGTACGTC.

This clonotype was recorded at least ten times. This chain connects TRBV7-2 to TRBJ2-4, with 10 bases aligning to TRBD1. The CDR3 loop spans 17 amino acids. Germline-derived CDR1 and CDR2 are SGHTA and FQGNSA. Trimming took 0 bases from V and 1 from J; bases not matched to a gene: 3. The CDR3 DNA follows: TGTGCCAGCAGCTTAGCGCAGGGACAGGGGGCCAAAAACATTCAGTACTTC. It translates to CASSLAQGQGAKNIQYF.

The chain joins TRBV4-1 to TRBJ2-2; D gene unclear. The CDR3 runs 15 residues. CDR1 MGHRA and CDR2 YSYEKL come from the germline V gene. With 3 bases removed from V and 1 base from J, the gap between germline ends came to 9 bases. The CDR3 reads CASSQTTKNTGELFF. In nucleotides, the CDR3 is TGCGCCAGCAGCCAGACCACGAAGAACACCGGGGAGCTGTTTTTT.